This T cell receptor (beta chain) was identified during a study of T cells in Graves' hyperthyroidism and ophthalmopathy. Findings of the study overall: Through a model of 13 V-J features, ophthalmopathy was separated from stable hyperthyroidism.

The CDR3 loop spans 14 amino acids. V trimming: 3 bases; J trimming: 7 bases; junction bases outside the gene matches: 8. The germline V gene encodes CDR1 GTSNPN and CDR2 SVGIG (reference sequence). No progression to ophthalmopathy during 18 months of follow-up defined stable disease. Used for diagnoses were clinical symptoms, serum thyroxine and TRAb, thyroid ultrasound and orbital computed tomography. Researchers took RNA transcripts and amplified the TCR beta CDR3 regions from them. RT-PCR in the first round (using the HTBI primer set) targeted the TCR CDR3. TCRdb itself ran the multiplex PCR reads through MiXCR, one entry per CDR3 protein. This table has about 590,000 distinct CDR3 sequences, around 14% appearing once. This clonotype was seen ten or more times. The antigen is not known.

This sequence joins TRBV30 and TRBJ2-1; the match to TRBD1 covers 8 bases. The sequenced sample was blood. This clonotype was sampled from a woman aged 25 to 39 with Graves' hyperthyroidism. DNA for the CDR3: TGTGCCTGGAGCGCGGACAGGGTTTCGAATGAGCAGTTCTTC. Amino acid sequence: CAWSADRVSNEQFF.